These 10 T cell receptor beta chains were sequenced from one sample in a study of PD-L1 blockade in urothelial cancer. Repertoires were generated with immunoSEQ multiplex PCR, while TCRdb's copy carries only in-frame clones and drops some. The table has some 67,000 clones, 85% to 90% seen once; the top ten hold roughly 3.3%. Sequences were derived from PBMCs, sampled around atezolizumab (anti-PD-L1) treatment. These receptors all come from a man in his sixties with urothelial cancer.

The genes are TRBV27 and TRBJ1-2, with 7 bases lining up with TRBD1. Trimming removed 5 bases from V and 7 bases from J; junction bases left unmatched: 13. Germline V gene sequence: CDR1 MNHEY, CDR2 SMNVEV (reference sequence). The CDR3 length is 15 residues. The chain's CDR3 is CASSPPLTGVAGYTF. CDR3 DNA: TGTGCCAGCAGTCCTCCCCTTACAGGGGTGGCTGGCTACACCTTC.

The chain uses TRBV28 and TRBJ1-1, with 9 bases identical to TRBD1. J lost 4 bases, V lost 4 bases, and 7 bases had no gene match. Germline V CDR1 and CDR2: MDHEN, SYDVKM. This CDR3 contains 15 residues. CDR3 in DNA: TGTGCCAGCAGTTCCCCGACAGGGGGGAGCACTGAAGCTTTCTTT. This translates into CASSSPTGGSTEAFF.

This chain uses TRBV7-9 with TRBJ2-2; D is perhaps TRBD1 (6 bases). Per germline, CDR1 SEHNR and CDR2 FQNEAQ (reference sequence). Deletions cut 5 bases from V and 6 bases from J, with 19 bases between. The CDR3 extends over 16 amino acids. CDR3 loop: CASSHHTGMGAGELFF. The CDR3 DNA sequence: TGTGCCAGCAGCCATCACACAGGGATGGGGGCCGGGGAGCTGTTTTTT. The whole variable domain, filled in from reference TRBV7-9 and TRBJ2-2, reads DTGVSQNPRHKITKRGQNVTFRCDPISEHNRLYWYRQTLGQGPEFLTYFQNEAQLEKSRLLSDRFSAERPKGSFSTLEIQRTEQGDSAMYLCASSHHTGMGAGELFFGEGSRLTVL.

The chain is built from TRBV5-6 and TRBJ1-2, with TRBD1 matching 7 bases. The length of the CDR3 is 15 residues. With 0 bases clipped from V and 4 bases from J, the junction kept 6 bases outside the gene matches. Germline CDR1 SGHDT, CDR2 YYEEEE. The DNA of the CDR3 is TGTGCCAGCAGCTTGGAACAGGGGATGGTCTATGGCTACACCTTC. Its translation is CASSLEQGMVYGYTF.

The V and J genes are TRBV4-1 and TRBJ2-7; 13 positions match TRBD2. The germline V gene encodes CDR1 MGHRA and CDR2 YSYEKL. Losses at the gene ends were 4 bases for V and 0 bases for J; bases not matched to a gene: 9. CDR3 size: 18 residues. CDR3 nucleotides: TGCGCCAGCAGCCCTAACGGACTAGCGGGAGCCCTCTCCTACGAGCAGTACTTC. Its protein is CASSPNGLAGALSYEQYF.

The chain joins TRBV25-1 to TRBJ2-1; 9 nucleotides match TRBD1. CDR3 length: 16 amino acids. Germline values: CDR1 MGHDK, CDR2 SYGVNS. The ends lost 4 bases at V and 5 bases at J; junction bases unmatched: 9. The chain's CDR3 is CASSAPPGQGDNEQFF. The CDR3 DNA sequence: TGTGCCAGCAGTGCTCCTCCGGGACAGGGTGACAATGAGCAGTTCTTC. Full variable domain (remainder filled in from reference TRBV25-1 and TRBJ2-1): EADIYQTPRYLVIGTGKKITLECSQTMGHDKMYWYQQDPGMELHLIHYSYGVNSTEKGDLSSESTVSRIRTEHFPLTLESARPSHTSQYLCASSAPPGQGDNEQFFGPGTRLTVL.

The gene calls are TRBV4-1 and TRBJ1-4; D remains ambiguous. The CDR3 is made up of 16 amino acids. V was clipped by 1 base and J by 4 bases, with 13 bases between them. From germline, CDR1 is MGHRA and CDR2 YSYEKL. The DNA of the CDR3 is TGCGCCAGCAGCCAAGGGCCGGGAGCCCTTAATGAAAAACTGTTTTTT. Translation gives CASSQGPGALNEKLFF.

This chain uses TRBV9 with TRBJ1-2; 9 positions agree with TRBD1. V shed 4 bases, J shed 4 bases, and the junction held 8 bases outside the gene matches. Germline lookup yields CDR1 SGDLS and CDR2 YYNGEE. CDR3 length: 15 residues. CDR3: CASSTGQGRGYGYTF. As DNA, the CDR3 is TGTGCCAGCAGCACGGGACAGGGAAGGGGCTATGGCTACACCTTC.

The rearrangement joins TRBV4-3 to TRBJ1-5, with a weak D call TRBD1 (5 bases). V was clipped by 2 bases and J by 7 bases, with 12 bases between them. This CDR3 has 14 residues. Germline assignment: CDR1 LGHNA and CDR2 YSLEER. CDR3 amino acids: CASSQSMGHQPQHF. The DNA for the CDR3 is TGCGCCAGCAGCCAAAGTATGGGGCACCAGCCCCAGCATTTT.

This chain connects TRBV29-1 to TRBJ2-3; D might be TRBD2 (5 bases). V lost 7 bases and J lost 2, with 19 bases in between. CDR1 and CDR2 (germline): SQVTM, ANQGSEA. CDR3 length: 15 amino acids. The DNA for the CDR3 is TGCAGCGCCGCCCGGTATCGGGGTGCCACAGATACGCAGTATTTT. Translated, it gives CSAARYRGATDTQYF.